One sample yielded the 11 T cell receptor beta chains listed below, sequenced in a study of CD8 T cells in Susac syndrome. RNA was extracted with the RNeasy kit, and a quantity of roughly 0.45 to 1 ug was reverse transcribed using random hexamers. Each CDR3 protein is one row after TCRdb ran MiXCR on the immunoSEQ multiplex PCR reads. The table lists about 210,000 distinct CDR3 sequences, nearly 97% of them singletons. Sequencing input: CD4+ T cells from PBMCs. Source of these receptors: a human donor with multiple sclerosis.

This chain joins TRBV29-1 and TRBJ1-2; a possible D gene is TRBD1 (5 bases). This CDR3 is 13 amino acids long. Trimming stripped 3 bases from V and 4 bases from J, with 12 bases between. CDR1 and CDR2 from the germline V gene are SQVTM and ANQGSEA. The CDR3 loop is CSVDEHGGYGYTF. As DNA, the CDR3 is TGCAGCGTTGATGAACACGGGGGCTATGGCTACACCTTC.

Here the CDR3 reads CATSESLGGQETQYF. The DNA for the CDR3 is TGTGCCACCAGTGAGTCTTTAGGGGGACAAGAGACCCAGTACTTC. The J gene is TRBJ2-5, the V gene TRBV24-1; D might be TRBD1 (6 bases). There are 15 residues in the CDR3. Germline V gene data show CDR1 as KGHDR and CDR2 as SFDVKD. V was trimmed by 4 bases and J by 2 bases, leaving 13 bases between them.

This chain connects TRBV18 to TRBJ1-1, with TRBD1 identical over 8 bases. V dropped 5 bases and J dropped 3; count of bases not matched to a gene: 2. CDR1 and CDR2 (germline): KGHSH, LQKENI. The CDR3 is 13 residues long. The CDR3 nucleotides read TGTGCCAGCTCAACACAGGGGGACACTGAAGCTTTCTTT. It is translated as CASSTQGDTEAFF.

V usage is TRBV5-1 and J usage is TRBJ2-7; tentative D call: TRBD1 (6 bases). CDR1 is SGHRS, CDR2 YFSETQ, per germline. This CDR3 contains 13 residues. The ends were cut back, 3 bases at V and 6 bases at J, with 13 bases in the middle. In DNA form, the CDR3 reads TGCGCCAGCAGCTATGACAGGATCGGCGAGCAGTACTTC. As protein: CASSYDRIGEQYF. Looking up the rest from reference TRBV5-1 and TRBJ2-7 gives the full variable domain: KAGVTQTPRYLIKTRGQQVTLSCSPISGHRSVSWYQQTPGQGLQFLFEYFSETQRNKGNFPGRFSGRQFSNSRSEMNVSTLELGDSALYLCASSYDRIGEQYFGPGTRLTVT.

This clonotype has only one observation. The chain employs TRBV7-9 and TRBJ2-7; no reliable D call. Trimming pared 5 bases from V and 6 bases from J, leaving 11 bases between. Germline V gene lookup returns CDR1 SEHNR and CDR2 FQNEAQ (reference sequence). The CDR3 covers 12 residues. The CDR3 is CASSPTPSEQYF. The DNA of the CDR3 is TGTGCCAGCAGCCCGACACCGTCCGAGCAGTACTTC.

In this sample, this clonotype turned up once. Written as DNA, the CDR3 is TGTGCCATGGGGGGCCTTCGTGGCGAGCAGTACTTC. Its protein product is CAMGGLRGEQYF. J is TRBJ2-7 and V is TRBV10-3, with D perhaps matching TRBD1 or TRBD2 (6 bases each). This CDR3 is 12 amino acids long. Germline V lookup: CDR1 ENHRY, CDR2 SYGVKD. V was pared by 9 bases and J by 6 bases, with 15 bases between.

This rearrangement joins TRBV2 to TRBJ2-3; no clear D gene. This CDR3 is built from 15 residues. V gave up 8 bases and J gave up 0 bases, with 15 bases separating them. CDR1 SNHLY and CDR2 FYNNEI come from the germline V gene. The CDR3 is CASVGQRTSTDTQYF. The CDR3 bases are TGTGCCAGCGTCGGTCAGCGAACCAGCACAGATACGCAGTATTTT.

Here the CDR3 reads CSVERGHGYTQYF. The CDR3 DNA is TGCAGCGTTGAGCGAGGGCACGGGTATACGCAGTATTTT. The chain couples TRBV29-1 to TRBJ2-3; D is perhaps TRBD2 (5 bases). CDR3 length: 13 amino acids. The germline CDR1 and CDR2 sequences are SQVTM and ANQGSEA. V was cut by 3 bases and J by 7 bases, with 14 bases left in between.

The V gene is TRBV2, the J gene TRBJ2-5, with unresolved D. In germline, CDR1 is SNHLY, CDR2 FYNNEI. The CDR3 is 10 amino acids. Trimming took off 7 bases at V and 4 bases at J, with 4 bases between the two ends. CDR3 residues: CASNVETQYF. The CDR3 DNA is TGTGCCAGCAATGTAGAGACCCAGTACTTC.

The chain recombines TRBV5-1 with TRBJ1-2; 7 nucleotides match TRBD1. J lost 8 bases, V lost 5 bases, and 9 bases had no gene match. Germline V CDR1 and CDR2: SGHRS, YFSETQ. This CDR3 has 13 amino acids. The CDR3 DNA reads as TGCGCCAGCAGTGACACAGGGGCGTGGGGCTACACCTTC. Translated: CASSDTGAWGYTF.

The chain joins TRBV30 to TRBJ2-7, with TRBD1 matching 7 bases. Germline V gene lookup returns CDR1 GTSNPN and CDR2 SVGIG (reference sequence). After removal of 2 bases from V and 6 bases from J, the junction contained 4 bases not matched to a gene. The CDR3 has 12 residues. In nucleotides, the CDR3 is TGTGCCTGGAGTATAACAGGGGCCGAGCAGTACTTC. Amino acid sequence: CAWSITGAEQYF.